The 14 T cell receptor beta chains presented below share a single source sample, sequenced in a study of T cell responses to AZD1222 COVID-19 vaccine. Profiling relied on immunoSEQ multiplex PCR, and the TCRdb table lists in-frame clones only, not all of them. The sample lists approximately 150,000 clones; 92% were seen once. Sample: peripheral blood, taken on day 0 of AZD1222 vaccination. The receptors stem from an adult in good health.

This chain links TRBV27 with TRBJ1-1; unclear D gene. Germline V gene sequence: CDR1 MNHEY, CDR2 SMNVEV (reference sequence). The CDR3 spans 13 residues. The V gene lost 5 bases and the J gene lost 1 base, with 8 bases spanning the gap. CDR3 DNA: TGTGCCAGCAGTACCTTATCGAACACTGAAGCTTTCTTT. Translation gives CASSTLSNTEAFF.

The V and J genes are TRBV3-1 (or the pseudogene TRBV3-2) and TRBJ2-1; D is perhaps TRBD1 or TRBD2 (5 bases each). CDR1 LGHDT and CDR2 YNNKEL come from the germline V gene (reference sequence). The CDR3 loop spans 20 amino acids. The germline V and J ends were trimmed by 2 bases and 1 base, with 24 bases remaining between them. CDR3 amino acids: CASSQSRGLTGKVSYNEQFF. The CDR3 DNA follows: TGTGCCAGCAGCCAATCTAGGGGCTTAACGGGAAAGGTGTCCTACAATGAGCAGTTCTTC.

As DNA, the CDR3 is TGTGCCAGCAGTAAGCATATGGATACGCAGTATTTT. Protein: CASSKHMDTQYF. V is TRBV12-3 or TRBV12-4 and J is TRBJ2-3; no reliable D call. This CDR3 has 12 amino acids. Between the trimmed V and J ends, which lost 5 bases and 6 bases, there was a span of 9 bases.

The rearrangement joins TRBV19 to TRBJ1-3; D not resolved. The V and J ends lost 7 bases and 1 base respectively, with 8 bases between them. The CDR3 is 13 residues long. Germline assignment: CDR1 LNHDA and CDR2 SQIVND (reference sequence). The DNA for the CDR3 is TGTGCCAGTACCACAGAATCTGGAAACACCATATATTTT. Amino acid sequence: CASTTESGNTIYF.

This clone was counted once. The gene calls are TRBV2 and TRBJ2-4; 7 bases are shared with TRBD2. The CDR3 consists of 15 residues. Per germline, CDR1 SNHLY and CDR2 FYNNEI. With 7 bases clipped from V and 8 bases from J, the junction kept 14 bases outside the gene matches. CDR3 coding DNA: TGTGCCAGCAATAACGGGAGGTTAAGGGGAGACATTCAGTACTTC. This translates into CASNNGRLRGDIQYF.

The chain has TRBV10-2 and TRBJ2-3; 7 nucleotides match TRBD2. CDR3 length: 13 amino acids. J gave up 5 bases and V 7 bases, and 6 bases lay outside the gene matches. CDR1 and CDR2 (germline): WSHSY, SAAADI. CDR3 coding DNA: TGCGCCAGCATGCCGGGAGGTGTAGATACGCAGTATTTT. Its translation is CASMPGGVDTQYF.

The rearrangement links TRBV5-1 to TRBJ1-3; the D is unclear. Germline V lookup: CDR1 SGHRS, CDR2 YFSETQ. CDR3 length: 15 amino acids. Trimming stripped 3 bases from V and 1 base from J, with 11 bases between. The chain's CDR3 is CASSSRLGSGNTIYF. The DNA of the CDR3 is TGCGCCAGCAGCTCCAGGTTGGGGTCTGGAAACACCATATATTTT.

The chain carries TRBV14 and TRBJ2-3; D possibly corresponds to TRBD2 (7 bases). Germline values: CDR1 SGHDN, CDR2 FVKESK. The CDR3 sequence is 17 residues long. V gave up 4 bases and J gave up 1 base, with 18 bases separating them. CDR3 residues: CASSLRGGGGRTDTQYF. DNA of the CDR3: TGTGCCAGCAGCCTCCGAGGAGGGGGGGGGCGCACAGATACGCAGTATTTT.

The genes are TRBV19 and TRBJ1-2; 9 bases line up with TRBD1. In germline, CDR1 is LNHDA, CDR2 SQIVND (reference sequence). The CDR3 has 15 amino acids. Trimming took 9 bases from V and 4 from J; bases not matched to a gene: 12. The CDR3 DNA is TGTGCCAGCAGTCGTACAGGGGGCTCTGGCTATGGCTACACCTTC. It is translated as CASSRTGGSGYGYTF. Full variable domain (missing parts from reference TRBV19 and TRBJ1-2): DGGITQSPKYLFRKEGQNVTLSCEQNLNHDAMYWYRQDPGQGLRLIYYSQIVNDFQKGDIAEGYSVSREKKESFPLTVTSAQKNPTAFYLCASSRTGGSGYGYTFGSGTRLTVV.

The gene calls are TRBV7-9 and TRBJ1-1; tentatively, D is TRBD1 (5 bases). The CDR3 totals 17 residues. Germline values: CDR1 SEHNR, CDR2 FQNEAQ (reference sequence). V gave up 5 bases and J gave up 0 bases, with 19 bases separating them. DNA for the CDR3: TGTGCCAGCAGCCCGGGGCGGTGGAACGGAATGAACACTGAAGCTTTCTTT. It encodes CASSPGRWNGMNTEAFF.

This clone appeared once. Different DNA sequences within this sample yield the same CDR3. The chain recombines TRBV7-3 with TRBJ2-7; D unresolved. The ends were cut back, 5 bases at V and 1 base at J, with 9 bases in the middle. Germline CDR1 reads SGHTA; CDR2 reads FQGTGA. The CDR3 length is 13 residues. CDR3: CASSPGESYEQYF. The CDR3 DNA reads TGTGCCAGCAGCCCGGGCGAGTCCTACGAGCAGTACTTC.

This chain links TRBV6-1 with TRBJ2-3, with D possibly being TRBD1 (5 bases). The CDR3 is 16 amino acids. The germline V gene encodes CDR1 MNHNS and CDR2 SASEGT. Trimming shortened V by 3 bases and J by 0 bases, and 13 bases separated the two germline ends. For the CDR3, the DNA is TGTGCCAGCAGTGACAGGGAACCTCCTAGCACAGATACGCAGTATTTT. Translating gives CASSDREPPSTDTQYF.

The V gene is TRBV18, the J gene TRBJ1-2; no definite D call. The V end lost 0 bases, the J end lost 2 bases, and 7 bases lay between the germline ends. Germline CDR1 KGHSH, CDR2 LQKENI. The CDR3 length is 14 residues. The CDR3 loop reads CASSPPPGNYGYTF. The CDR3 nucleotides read TGTGCCAGCTCACCACCTCCGGGGAACTATGGCTACACCTTC.

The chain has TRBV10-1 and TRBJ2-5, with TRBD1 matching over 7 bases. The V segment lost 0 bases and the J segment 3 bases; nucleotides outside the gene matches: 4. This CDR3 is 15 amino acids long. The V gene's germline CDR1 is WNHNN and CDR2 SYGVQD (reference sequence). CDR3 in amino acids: CASSESDRVEETQYF. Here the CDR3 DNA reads TGCGCCAGCAGTGAGTCCGACAGGGTGGAAGAGACCCAGTACTTC.